This T cell receptor (beta chain) appears in the sequencing data of a study of T cells in localized non-small cell lung cancer. On this clone itself: Antigen specificity is unknown.

Trimming took off 2 bases at V and 11 bases at J, with 9 bases between the two ends. Germline lookup yields CDR1 SEHNR and CDR2 FQNEAQ (reference sequence). This CDR3 contains 11 residues. The study's findings and limits: In adjacent lung, a median roughly 60 of the top 100 tumor clones were found. Longer overall survival was seen with higher T cell density measured in blood. Measurement of T cell clonality placed uninvolved adjacent lung highest, above the level in tumor.

Method: immunoSEQ multiplex PCR; TCRdb's copy keeps in-frame clones and lacks some. Of 25,000 to 30,000 clones listed, approximately 78% are singletons. This specimen consisted of peripheral blood, obtained before any cancer treatment. V and J are TRBV7-9 and TRBJ1-1; D may be TRBD1 (5 bases). The TCR sequence derives from a woman between 35 and 75 years old with stage I lung adenocarcinoma. Here the CDR3 reads CASSLQGRAFF. The DNA for the CDR3 is TGTGCCAGCAGCTTACAGGGCCGTGCTTTCTTT. The variable domain in full, completed from reference TRBV7-9 and TRBJ1-1, reads DTGVSQNPRHKITKRGQNVTFRCDPISEHNRLYWYRQTLGQGPEFLTYFQNEAQLEKSRLLSDRFSAERPKGSFSTLEIQRTEQGDSAMYLCASSLQGRAFFGQGTRLTVV.